This T cell receptor (beta chain) emerged from a study of early T cells in non-severe SARS-CoV-2 infection. In the study overall: Sequencing used unsorted whole-blood bulk RNA, so chains lack pairing.

General study results and limits: There was a bias toward anti-spike CD8 responses in VDJdb matching, which missed private and CD4 specificities.

Regarding this clonotype: What it recognizes is unknown.

Individually, cDNA molecules had unique molecular identifiers attached to them. Each CDR3 protein is one row after TCRdb ran MiXCR on the 5' RACE reads. The sample lists roughly 63,000 distinct CDR3 sequences; approximately 12% were seen once. The germline V and J ends were trimmed by 0 bases and 8 bases, with 13 bases remaining between them. The CDR3 totals 14 residues. CDR1 and CDR2 (germline): SNHLY, FYNNEI. The V call is TRBV2, the J call TRBJ1-2; no firm D call. This material consisted of whole blood, taken at baseline. This sequence was found in an adult who was a healthcare worker with PCR-confirmed SARS-CoV-2 infection or an uninfected control (not recorded which). The donor label of this sample is uncertain. The CDR3 region has the DNA TGTGCCAGCAGTGAAGCTAATATCGGGTACGGCTACACCTTC. Translated: CASSEANIGYGYTF.